This section outlines one T cell receptor (beta chain) sequence together with its context. Antigen unknown. TCR beta cDNA libraries had unique molecular identifiers. The authors obtained some 500,000 cDNA molecules from around 0.96 to 9.9 million T cells. TCRdb fed the PCR reads into MiXCR, producing one record per CDR3 protein. This sample has 450,000 or so distinct CDR3 sequences, with approximately 45% found just once. The V gene lost 6 bases and the J gene lost 1 base, with 13 bases spanning the gap. Germline-derived CDR1 and CDR2 are SEHNR and FQNEAQ (reference sequence). CDR3 size: 15 residues. The data are from a study of post-analysis software for immune sequencing data. Study summary: There were relapsing-remitting, secondary progressive and progressive-relapsing multiple sclerosis among the disease courses included. Study-level results: Normalized Chao1 diversity was significantly reduced in patients versus controls. Patients used about 5 TRBV segments, including TRBV5-6, TRBV5-1 and TRBV20-1, more often than controls.

The chain is built from TRBV7-9 and TRBJ1-5; a possible D gene is TRBD1 (5 bases). The sequence came from a girl between 10 and 17 years old with multiple sclerosis. Sequencing was performed on blood. CDR3 protein: CASRSSDSSNQPQHF. The CDR3 DNA sequence: TGTGCCAGCAGGTCCTCAGACAGCAGCAATCAGCCCCAGCATTTT.